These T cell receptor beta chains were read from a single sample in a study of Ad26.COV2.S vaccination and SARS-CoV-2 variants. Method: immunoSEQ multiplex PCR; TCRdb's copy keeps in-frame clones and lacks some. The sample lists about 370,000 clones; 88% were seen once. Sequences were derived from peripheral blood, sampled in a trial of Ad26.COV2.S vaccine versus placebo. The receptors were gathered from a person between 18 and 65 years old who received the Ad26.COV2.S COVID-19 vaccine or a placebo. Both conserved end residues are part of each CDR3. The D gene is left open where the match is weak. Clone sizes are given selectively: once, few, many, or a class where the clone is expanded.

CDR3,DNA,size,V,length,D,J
CASSTQGTGELFF,TGTGCCAGTAGTACCCAGGGAACCGGGGAGCTGTTTTTT,.,TRBV19,13,.,TRBJ2-2
CASSLGQGVTYEQYF,TGCGCCAGCAGCTTGGGGCAGGGAGTAACCTACGAGCAGTACTTC,.,TRBV5-1,15,.,TRBJ2-7
CATSRLAGAYNEQFF,TGTGCCACCAGCAGACTAGCGGGGGCGTACAATGAGCAGTTCTTC,.,TRBV15,15,TRBD2,TRBJ2-1
CASSIDRARSQYGYTF,TGTGCCAGTAGTATAGACAGGGCGAGATCCCAATATGGCTACACCTTC,.,TRBV19,16,.,TRBJ1-2
CASSLREGETQYF,TGTGCCAGCAGTTTACGCGAAGGGGAGACCCAGTACTTC,.,TRBV27,13,.,TRBJ2-5
CASSYLRGDSPLHF,TGTGCCAGCAGTTACTTACGGGGCGATTCACCCCTCCACTTT,.,TRBV6-5,14,.,TRBJ1-6
CSASEGHSNQPQHF,TGCAGTGCTAGTGAGGGTCATAGCAATCAGCCCCAGCATTTT,once,TRBV20-1,14,.,TRBJ1-5
CASSLKPDEQFF,TGTGCCAGCAGCTTAAAACCGGATGAGCAGTTCTTC,.,TRBV7-9,12,.,TRBJ2-1
CASLAGYSETQYF,TGTGCCAGCCTGGCAGGGTATAGCGAGACCCAGTACTTC,.,TRBV18,13,.,TRBJ2-5
CASSRDRGYEQYF,TGTGCCAGCAGTAGGGACAGAGGCTACGAGCAGTACTTC,.,TRBV2,13,TRBD1,TRBJ2-7
CASRDRVVTEAFF,TGTGCCAGTCGAGACAGGGTGGTCACTGAAGCTTTCTTT,.,TRBV7-2,13,TRBD1,TRBJ1-1
CASSQTAPGATNEKLFF,TGTGCCAGCAGCCAAACAGCTCCAGGCGCAACTAATGAAAAACTGTTTTTT,.,TRBV3-1/TRBV3-2,17,.,TRBJ1-4
CASSFETNTEAFF,TGTGCCAGCAGCTTTGAAACAAACACTGAAGCTTTCTTT,.,TRBV11-2,13,.,TRBJ1-1
CASSLGTGNYEQYF,TGTGCCAGCAGCTTAGGGACAGGTAACTACGAGCAGTACTTC,.,TRBV5-6,14,TRBD1,TRBJ2-7
CASSLGQAQEKLFF,TGCGCCAGCAGCTTGGGCCAGGCCCAGGAGAAACTGTTTTTT,once,TRBV5-1,14,.,TRBJ1-4
CASRGTRAGEQYF,TGTGCCAGCAGAGGGACAAGGGCGGGCGAGCAGTACTTC,.,TRBV12-3/TRBV12-4,13,.,TRBJ2-7
CASSEPGENTEAFF,TGCGCCAGCAGTGAGCCAGGGGAGAACACTGAAGCTTTCTTT,.,TRBV10-1,14,.,TRBJ1-1
CASRQGNQPQHF,TGCGCCAGCAGACAGGGGAATCAGCCCCAGCATTTT,.,TRBV10-2,12,TRBD1,TRBJ1-5
CASSQGSSGNTIYF,TGCGCCAGCAGCCAAGGGAGCTCTGGAAACACCATATATTTT,.,TRBV5-1,14,.,TRBJ1-3
CASSRTGDILGEQFF,TGTGCCAGCAGCCGGACAGGGGACATACTGGGTGAGCAGTTCTTC,once,TRBV6-6,15,TRBD1,TRBJ2-1
CASRAIGGSLRTDNSPLHF,TGTGCCAGTAGGGCAATAGGGGGATCACTACGGACGGATAATTCACCCCTCCACTTT,.,TRBV19,19,.,TRBJ1-6
CASSEEVFGEQYF,TGCGCCAGCAGTGAAGAGGTCTTTGGCGAGCAGTACTTC,.,TRBV10-1,13,.,TRBJ2-7
CASSRLAGGTYEQYF,TGCGCCAGCAGCCGACTAGCGGGGGGGACCTACGAGCAGTACTTC,once,TRBV5-1,15,TRBD2,TRBJ2-7
CASSLDRDNSPLHF,TGTGCCAGCAGCTTAGACAGGGACAATTCACCCCTCCACTTT,.,TRBV7-2,14,.,TRBJ1-6
CASSQGLAGGPISEQFF,TGCGCCAGCAGCCAAGGACTAGCGGGGGGGCCAATTTCTGAGCAGTTCTTC,.,TRBV4-1,17,TRBD2,TRBJ2-1
CASSLARDGGSDTQYF,TGCGCCAGCAGCTTGGCCAGGGATGGGGGATCGGATACGCAGTATTTT,.,TRBV5-1,16,.,TRBJ2-3
CASTATGYSGNTIYF,TGTGCCAGCACTGCAACGGGTTACTCTGGAAACACCATATATTTT,.,TRBV6-5,15,.,TRBJ1-3
CSVRTGISSTDTQYF,TGCAGCGTCAGGACAGGGATATCTAGCACAGATACGCAGTATTTT,.,TRBV29-1,15,TRBD1,TRBJ2-3
CASSFGGGRNEQFF,TGTGCCAGCAGTTTTGGGGGGGGGCGCAATGAGCAGTTCTTC,.,TRBV27,14,.,TRBJ2-1
CASRLTGGEPLHF,TGTGCCAGCAGGTTGACAGGGGGTGAACCCCTCCACTTT,.,TRBV11-2,13,TRBD1,TRBJ1-6
CASSGTGAPDTQYF,TGCGCCAGCAGCGGAACAGGGGCCCCAGATACGCAGTATTTT,.,TRBV5-1,14,TRBD1,TRBJ2-3
CASSLWVGSNQPQHF,TGTGCCAGCAGCTTATGGGTGGGAAGCAATCAGCCCCAGCATTTT,few,TRBV5-5,15,.,TRBJ1-5
CASSLGWDRGNQPQHF,TGTGCCAGCAGCTTAGGTTGGGACAGGGGCAATCAGCCCCAGCATTTT,.,TRBV13,16,TRBD1,TRBJ1-5
CASSLSTREDTQYF,TGTGCCAGCAGTCTATCCACCCGCGAGGATACGCAGTATTTT,once,TRBV6-1,14,.,TRBJ2-3
CASSQERVGTGELFF,TGTGCCAGCAGCCAAGAGAGAGTAGGTACCGGGGAGCTGTTTTTT,.,TRBV4-2,15,.,TRBJ2-2
CASSLGGLGEGEQYF,TGTGCCAGCAGCTTAGGCGGCCTTGGGGAAGGGGAGCAGTACTTC,.,TRBV7-9,15,.,TRBJ2-7
CASSPGQGAGGYTF,TGTGCCAGCTCACCGGGACAGGGGGCTGGTGGCTACACCTTC,.,TRBV18,14,TRBD1,TRBJ1-2
CASSQVFRQSNQETQYF,TGCGCCAGCAGCCAAGTTTTCCGACAGTCGAACCAAGAGACCCAGTACTTC,.,TRBV4-1,17,.,TRBJ2-5
CASSSDRTSAEQYF,TGCGCCAGCAGCTCCGACAGGACCTCCGCCGAGCAGTACTTC,.,TRBV10-1,14,.,TRBJ2-7
CASSYPGGYTF,TGTGCCAGCAGTTACCCTGGGGGCTACACCTTC,.,TRBV6-6,11,.,TRBJ1-2
CASSDRGYNEQFF,TGTGCCAGTAGTGACAGGGGTTACAATGAGCAGTTCTTC,.,TRBV19,13,TRBD1,TRBJ2-1
CASSPLGVSGYTF,TGTGCCAGCAGCCCTCTTGGGGTTAGTGGCTACACCTTC,.,TRBV7-8,13,.,TRBJ1-2
CASSLRTVTGNTIYF,TGTGCCAGCTCACTTCGGACAGTTACTGGAAACACCATATATTTT,.,TRBV18,15,.,TRBJ1-3
CASGLAGIHYGYTF,TGTGCTAGTGGTTTGGCCGGGATTCACTATGGCTACACCTTC,.,TRBV12-5,14,.,TRBJ1-2
CASSLGWGKAQETQYF,TGTGCCAGCAGCCTCGGGTGGGGGAAAGCCCAAGAGACCCAGTACTTC,.,TRBV6-2/TRBV6-3,16,.,TRBJ2-5
CASSSRDRGLAETQYF,TGTGCCAGCAGTTCCCGGGACAGGGGGCTGGCAGAGACCCAGTACTTC,.,TRBV7-9,16,TRBD1,TRBJ2-5
CASRAATLRGYGYTF,TGTGCCAGCAGGGCAGCGACCCTAAGGGGCTATGGCTACACCTTC,.,TRBV5-4,15,.,TRBJ1-2
CASSLASRYNEQFF,TGTGCCAGCAGCTTAGCTTCCCGTTACAATGAGCAGTTCTTC,.,TRBV13,14,.,TRBJ2-1
CASSIVGGEGEQFF,TGTGCCAGTAGTATAGTTGGAGGGGAGGGTGAGCAGTTCTTC,.,TRBV19,14,TRBD2,TRBJ2-1
CASSYGFYNEQFF,TGTGCCAGCAGTTACGGGTTTTACAATGAGCAGTTCTTC,.,TRBV6-2/TRBV6-3,13,.,TRBJ2-1
CAISPETSGNEQYF,TGTGCCATCAGCCCCGAAACCTCGGGAAACGAGCAGTACTTC,once,TRBV10-3,14,.,TRBJ2-7
CASSLGTGVETQYF,TGTGCCAGCAGCTTGGGGACAGGGGTGGAGACCCAGTACTTC,.,TRBV5-4,14,TRBD1,TRBJ2-5
CASSYSPRVPHNEQFF,TGTGCCAGCAGTTACTCGCCCAGGGTCCCTCACAATGAGCAGTTCTTC,few,TRBV6-5,16,.,TRBJ2-1
CASSPNRYNEQFF,TGTGCCAGCAGTCCAAACCGATACAATGAGCAGTTCTTC,.,TRBV27,13,.,TRBJ2-1